This T cell receptor (beta chain) was recovered during a study of identical twins. Unique molecular identifiers were in the cDNA, with template-switch universal primer binding. TCRdb called the 5' RACE reads again in MiXCR, with one record for every CDR3 protein. The data show 470,000 or so distinct CDR3 sequences, with roughly a quarter seen just once and 2.9% held by the top ten. CDR3 length equals 15 residues. The V end lost 0 bases, the J end lost 0 bases, and 11 bases lay between the germline ends. The germline V gene encodes CDR1 DFQATT and CDR2 SNEGSKA (reference sequence). The sample was also linked to a second study, of T cells expressing NK-cell markers.

The chain uses TRBV20-1 and TRBJ2-5; D is unresolved. Sequences were obtained from CD4+ T cells sorted from blood. The receptor was isolated from a young woman in good health. CDR3 protein: CSARDQRVYQETQYF. The CDR3 DNA follows: TGCAGTGCTAGAGATCAACGGGTGTACCAAGAGACCCAGTACTTC.